The sequence of this T cell receptor (beta chain) was determined in a study of blood T cell repertoires in COVID-19. Study background: Sample material is recorded as cDNA or gDNA derived from T cells, B-cell-depleted T cells, or PBMCs.

Germline V gives CDR1 MDHEN, CDR2 SYDVKM. V gave up 6 bases and J gave up 4 bases; unmatched junction bases: 2. This CDR3 comprises 13 residues. In the original workflow: By means of reference gene primer amplification, nucleated cell counts were estimated. This table comes from immunoSEQ multiplex PCR, and its TCRdb copy is limited to in-frame clones, with some not included. V and J calls and clone size are copied from that table; D and trimming were computed from the DNA. The data hold 200,000 to 250,000 clones, with 88% observed a single time. Sequenced: peripheral blood. The rearrangement joins TRBV28 to TRBJ2-5, with 10 bases matching TRBD2. The TCR originated in a man aged 65 to 79 with acute or convalescent COVID-19. The CDR3 sequence: CASSRLAGETQYF. In DNA form, the CDR3 reads TGTGCCAGCAGCAGACTAGCGGGAGAGACCCAGTACTTC. The complete variable domain, with remaining parts taken from reference TRBV28 and TRBJ2-5, reads DVKVTQSSRYLVKRTGEKVFLECVQDMDHENMFWYRQDPGLGLRLIYFSYDVKMKEKGDIPEGYSVSREKKERFSLILESASTNQTSMYLCASSRLAGETQYFGPGTRLLVL.